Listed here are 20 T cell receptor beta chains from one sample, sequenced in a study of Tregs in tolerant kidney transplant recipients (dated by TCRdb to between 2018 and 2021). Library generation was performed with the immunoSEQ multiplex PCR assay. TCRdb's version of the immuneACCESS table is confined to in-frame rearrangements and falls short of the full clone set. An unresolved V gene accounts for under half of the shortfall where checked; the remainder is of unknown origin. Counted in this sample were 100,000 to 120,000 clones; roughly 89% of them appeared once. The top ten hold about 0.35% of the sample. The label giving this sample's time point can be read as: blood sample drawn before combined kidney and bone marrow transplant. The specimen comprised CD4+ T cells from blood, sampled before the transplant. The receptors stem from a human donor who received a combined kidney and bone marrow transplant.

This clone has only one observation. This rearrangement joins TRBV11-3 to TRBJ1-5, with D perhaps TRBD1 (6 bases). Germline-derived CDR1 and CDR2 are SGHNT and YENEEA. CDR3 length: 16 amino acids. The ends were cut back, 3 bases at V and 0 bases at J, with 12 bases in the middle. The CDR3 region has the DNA TGTGCCAGCAGCTTGCGGGGGGCGGGTAGCAATCAGCCCCAGCATTTT. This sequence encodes CASSLRGAGSNQPQHF.

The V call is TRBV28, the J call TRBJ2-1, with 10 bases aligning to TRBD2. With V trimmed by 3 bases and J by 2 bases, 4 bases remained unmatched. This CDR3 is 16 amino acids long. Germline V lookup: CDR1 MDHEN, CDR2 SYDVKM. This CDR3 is CASSFKREGPYNEQFF. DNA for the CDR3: TGTGCCAGCAGTTTTAAGCGGGAGGGCCCCTACAATGAGCAGTTCTTC. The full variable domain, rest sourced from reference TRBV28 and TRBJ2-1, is DVKVTQSSRYLVKRTGEKVFLECVQDMDHENMFWYRQDPGLGLRLIYFSYDVKMKEKGDIPEGYSVSREKKERFSLILESASTNQTSMYLCASSFKREGPYNEQFFGPGTRLTVL.

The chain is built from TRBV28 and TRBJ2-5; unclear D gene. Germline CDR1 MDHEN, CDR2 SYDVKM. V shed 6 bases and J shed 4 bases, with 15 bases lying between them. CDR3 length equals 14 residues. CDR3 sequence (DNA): TGTGCCAGCAGCCTGACTCCCCCGGGAGAGACCCAGTACTTC. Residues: CASSLTPPGETQYF. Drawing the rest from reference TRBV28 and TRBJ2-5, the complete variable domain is DVKVTQSSRYLVKRTGEKVFLECVQDMDHENMFWYRQDPGLGLRLIYFSYDVKMKEKGDIPEGYSVSREKKERFSLILESASTNQTSMYLCASSLTPPGETQYFGPGTRLLVL.

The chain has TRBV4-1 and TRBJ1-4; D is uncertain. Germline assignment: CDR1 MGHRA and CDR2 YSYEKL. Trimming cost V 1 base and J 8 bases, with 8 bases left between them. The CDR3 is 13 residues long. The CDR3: CASSQAVVEKLFF. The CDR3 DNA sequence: TGCGCCAGCAGCCAAGCGGTGGTGGAAAAACTGTTTTTT.

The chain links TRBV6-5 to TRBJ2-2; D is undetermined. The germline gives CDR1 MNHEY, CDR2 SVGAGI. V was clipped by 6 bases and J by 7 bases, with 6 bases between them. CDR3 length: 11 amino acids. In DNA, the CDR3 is TGTGCCAGCAGCTCCCTCGGGGAGCTGTTTTTT. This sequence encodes CASSSLGELFF.

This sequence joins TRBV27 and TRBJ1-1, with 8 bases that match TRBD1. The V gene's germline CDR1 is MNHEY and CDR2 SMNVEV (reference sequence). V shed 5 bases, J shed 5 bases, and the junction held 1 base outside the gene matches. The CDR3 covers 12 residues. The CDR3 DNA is TGTGCCAGCAGTCACAGGGGGACTGAAGCTTTCTTT. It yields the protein CASSHRGTEAFF.

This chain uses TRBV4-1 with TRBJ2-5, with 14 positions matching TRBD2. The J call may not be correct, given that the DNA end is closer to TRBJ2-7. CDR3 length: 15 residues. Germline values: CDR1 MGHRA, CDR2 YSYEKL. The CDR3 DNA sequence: TGCGCCAGCAGCAGGGGACTAGCGGGAGCCTACGAGCAGTACTTC. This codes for CASSRGLAGAYEQYF.

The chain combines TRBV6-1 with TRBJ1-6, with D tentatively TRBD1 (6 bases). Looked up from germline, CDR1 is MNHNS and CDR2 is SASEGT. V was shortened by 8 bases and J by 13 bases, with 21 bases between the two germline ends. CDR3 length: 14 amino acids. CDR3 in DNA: TGTGCCAGCCTCGCGGGGGGGGCAATGGGGCCCCTCCACTTT. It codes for CASLAGGAMGPLHF.

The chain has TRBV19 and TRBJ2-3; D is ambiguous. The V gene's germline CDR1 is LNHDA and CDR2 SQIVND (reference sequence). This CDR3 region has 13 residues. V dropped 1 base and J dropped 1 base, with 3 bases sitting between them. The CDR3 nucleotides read TGTGCCAGTAGTATAGCGGGCACAGATACGCAGTATTTT. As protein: CASSIAGTDTQYF.

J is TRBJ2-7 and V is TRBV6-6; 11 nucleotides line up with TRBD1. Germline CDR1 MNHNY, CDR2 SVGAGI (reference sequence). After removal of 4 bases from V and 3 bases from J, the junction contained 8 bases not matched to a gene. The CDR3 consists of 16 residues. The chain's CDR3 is CASSFLGQGAFYEQYF. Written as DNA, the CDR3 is TGTGCCAGCAGTTTTCTCGGACAGGGGGCGTTCTACGAGCAGTACTTC.

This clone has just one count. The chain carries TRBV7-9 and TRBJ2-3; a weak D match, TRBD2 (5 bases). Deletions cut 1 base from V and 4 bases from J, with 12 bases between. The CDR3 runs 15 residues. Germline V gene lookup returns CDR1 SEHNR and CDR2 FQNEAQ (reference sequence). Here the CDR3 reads CASSLDGRVPDTQYF. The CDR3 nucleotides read TGTGCCAGCAGCTTAGATGGGCGGGTCCCAGATACGCAGTATTTT. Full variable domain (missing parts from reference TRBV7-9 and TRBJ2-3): DTGVSQNPRHKITKRGQNVTFRCDPISEHNRLYWYRQTLGQGPEFLTYFQNEAQLEKSRLLSDRFSAERPKGSFSTLEIQRTEQGDSAMYLCASSLDGRVPDTQYFGPGTRLTVL.

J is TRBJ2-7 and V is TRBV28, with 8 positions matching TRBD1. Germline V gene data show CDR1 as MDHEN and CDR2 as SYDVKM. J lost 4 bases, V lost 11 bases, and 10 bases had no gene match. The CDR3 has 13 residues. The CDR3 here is CAHAGGRSYEQYF. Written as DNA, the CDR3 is TGTGCCCATGCAGGGGGCAGGTCGTACGAGCAGTACTTC.

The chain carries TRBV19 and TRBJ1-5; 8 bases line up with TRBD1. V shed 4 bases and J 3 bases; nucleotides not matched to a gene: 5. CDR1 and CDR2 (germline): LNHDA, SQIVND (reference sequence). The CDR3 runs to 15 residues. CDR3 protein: CASSTRTGFNQPQHF. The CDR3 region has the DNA TGTGCCAGTAGTACCCGGACAGGGTTCAATCAGCCCCAGCATTTT.

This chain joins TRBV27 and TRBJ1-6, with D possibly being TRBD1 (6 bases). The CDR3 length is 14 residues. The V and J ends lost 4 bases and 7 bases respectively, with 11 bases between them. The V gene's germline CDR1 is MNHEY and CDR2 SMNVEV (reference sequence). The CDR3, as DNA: TGTGCCAGCAGTTGGGGGGGCGAGAATTCACCCCTCCACTTT. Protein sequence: CASSWGGENSPLHF.

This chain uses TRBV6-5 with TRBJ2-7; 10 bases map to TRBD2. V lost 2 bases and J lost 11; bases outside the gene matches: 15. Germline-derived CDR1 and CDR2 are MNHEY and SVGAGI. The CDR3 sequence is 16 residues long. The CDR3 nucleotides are TGTGCCAGCAGTTACCTGAGCGGGAGGGAAAAAACACGGGAGTACTTC. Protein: CASSYLSGREKTREYF.

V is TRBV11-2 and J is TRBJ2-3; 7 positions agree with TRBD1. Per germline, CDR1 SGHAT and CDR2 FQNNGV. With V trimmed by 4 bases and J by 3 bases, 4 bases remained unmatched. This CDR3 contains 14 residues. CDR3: CASSYDRVTDTQYF. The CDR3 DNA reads TGTGCCAGCAGCTATGACAGGGTAACAGATACGCAGTATTTT.

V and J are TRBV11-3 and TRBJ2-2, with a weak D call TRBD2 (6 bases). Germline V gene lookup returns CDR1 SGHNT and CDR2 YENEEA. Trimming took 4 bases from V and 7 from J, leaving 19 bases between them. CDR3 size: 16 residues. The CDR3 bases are TGTGCCAGCAGCTCCCCCTGGGGAGGTTCGAGCGGGGAGCTGTTTTTT. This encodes CASSSPWGGSSGELFF. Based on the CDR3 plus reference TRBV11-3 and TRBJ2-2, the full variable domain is EAGVVQSPRYKIIEKKQPVAFWCNPISGHNTLYWYLQNLGQGPELLIRYENEEAVDDSQLPKDRFSAERLKGVDSTLKIQPAELGDSAVYLCASSSPWGGSSGELFFGEGSRLTVL.

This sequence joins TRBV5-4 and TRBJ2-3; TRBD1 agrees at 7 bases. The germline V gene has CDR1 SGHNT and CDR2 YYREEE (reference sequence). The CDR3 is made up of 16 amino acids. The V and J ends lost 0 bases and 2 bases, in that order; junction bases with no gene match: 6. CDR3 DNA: TGTGCCAGCAGCTTGGGACAGGGTAGCCTCACAGATACGCAGTATTTT. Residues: CASSLGQGSLTDTQYF.

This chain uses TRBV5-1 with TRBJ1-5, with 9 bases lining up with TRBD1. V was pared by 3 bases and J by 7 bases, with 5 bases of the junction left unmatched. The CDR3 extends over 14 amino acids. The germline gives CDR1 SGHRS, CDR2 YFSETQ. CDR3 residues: CASSSGQGDQPQHF. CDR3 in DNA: TGCGCCAGCAGCTCGGGACAGGGAGACCAGCCCCAGCATTTT.

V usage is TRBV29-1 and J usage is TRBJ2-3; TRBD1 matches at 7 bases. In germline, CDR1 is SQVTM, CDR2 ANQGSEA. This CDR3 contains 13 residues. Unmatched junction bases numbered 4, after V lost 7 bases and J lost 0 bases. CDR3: CSAGQASTDTQYF. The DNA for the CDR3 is TGCAGCGCAGGACAGGCTAGCACAGATACGCAGTATTTT.